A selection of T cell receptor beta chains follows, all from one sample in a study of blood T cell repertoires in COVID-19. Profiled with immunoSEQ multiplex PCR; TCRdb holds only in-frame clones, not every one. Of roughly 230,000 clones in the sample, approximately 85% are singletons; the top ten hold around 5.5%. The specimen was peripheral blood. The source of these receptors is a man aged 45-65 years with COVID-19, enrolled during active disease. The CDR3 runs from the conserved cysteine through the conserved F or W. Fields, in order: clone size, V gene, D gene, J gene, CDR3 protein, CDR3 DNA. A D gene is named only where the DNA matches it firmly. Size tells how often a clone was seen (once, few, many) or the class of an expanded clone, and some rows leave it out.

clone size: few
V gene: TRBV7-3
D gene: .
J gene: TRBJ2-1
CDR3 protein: CASAPGISSYNEQFF
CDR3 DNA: TGTGCCAGCGCCCCCGGGATCTCTTCTTACAATGAGCAGTTCTTC

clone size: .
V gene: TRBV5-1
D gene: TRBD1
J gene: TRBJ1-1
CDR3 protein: CASSLVRGGGRVFSTEAFF
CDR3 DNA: TGCGCCAGCAGCTTGGTGCGAGGGGGCGGAAGGGTGTTTAGCACTGAAGCTTTCTTT

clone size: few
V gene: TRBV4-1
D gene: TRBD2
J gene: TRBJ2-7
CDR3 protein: CASSHDPPLRGAHEQYF
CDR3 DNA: TGCGCCAGCAGCCACGATCCCCCTCTGCGGGGGGCGCACGAGCAGTACTTC

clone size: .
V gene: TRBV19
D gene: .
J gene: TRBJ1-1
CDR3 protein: CASRRHPNTEAFF
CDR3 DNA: TGTGCCAGTAGAAGACACCCGAACACTGAAGCTTTCTTT

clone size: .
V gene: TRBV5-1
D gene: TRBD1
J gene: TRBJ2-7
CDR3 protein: CASSATGGYEQYF
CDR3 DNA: TGCGCCAGCAGTGCGACAGGGGGTTACGAGCAGTACTTC

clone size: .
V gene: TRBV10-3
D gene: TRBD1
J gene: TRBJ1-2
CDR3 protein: CAISSDRRYGYTF
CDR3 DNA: TGTGCCATCAGTTCGGACAGGCGGTATGGCTACACCTTC

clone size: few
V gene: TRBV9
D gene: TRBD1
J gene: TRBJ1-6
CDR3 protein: CASSETGDGSPLHF
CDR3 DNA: TGTGCCAGCAGCGAGACAGGGGACGGTTCACCCCTCCACTTT

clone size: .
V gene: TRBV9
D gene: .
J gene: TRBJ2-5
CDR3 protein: CASSVDPGVAEETQYF
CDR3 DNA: TGTGCCAGCAGCGTCGACCCTGGGGTAGCGGAAGAGACCCAGTACTTC

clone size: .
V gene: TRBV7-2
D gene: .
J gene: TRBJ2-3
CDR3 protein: CASSLAFNTDTQYF
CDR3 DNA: TGTGCCAGCAGCTTAGCGTTTAACACAGATACGCAGTATTTT

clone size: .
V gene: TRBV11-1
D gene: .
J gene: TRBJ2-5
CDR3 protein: CASSLGRNGETQYF
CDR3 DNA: TGTGCCAGCAGCTTAGGCAGGAATGGAGAGACCCAGTACTTC

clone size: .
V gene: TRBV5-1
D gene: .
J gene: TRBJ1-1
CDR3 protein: CASSLGAGGTEAFF
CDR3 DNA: TGCGCCAGCAGCTTGGGGGCGGGAGGGACTGAAGCTTTCTTT

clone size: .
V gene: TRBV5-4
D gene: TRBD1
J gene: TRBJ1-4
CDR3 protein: CASSRQGGNEKLFF
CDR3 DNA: TGTGCCAGCAGCCGCCAGGGGGGTAATGAAAAACTGTTTTTT

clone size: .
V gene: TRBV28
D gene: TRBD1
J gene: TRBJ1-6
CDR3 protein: CASSYGQGWNSPLHF
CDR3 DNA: TGTGCCAGCAGTTATGGACAGGGGTGGAATTCACCCCTCCACTTT

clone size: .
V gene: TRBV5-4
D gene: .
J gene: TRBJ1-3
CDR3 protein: CASSLAGGPGNTIYF
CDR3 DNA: TGTGCCAGCAGCTTGGCCGGGGGGCCGGGAAACACCATATATTTT

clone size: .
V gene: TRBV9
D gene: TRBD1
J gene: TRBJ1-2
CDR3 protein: CASSVDSETGDDGYTF
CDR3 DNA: TGTGCCAGCAGCGTAGATTCCGAGACAGGGGACGATGGCTACACCTTC

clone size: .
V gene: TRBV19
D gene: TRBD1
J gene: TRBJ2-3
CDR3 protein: CASSRGSRGLADTQYF
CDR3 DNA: TGTGCCAGTAGTAGGGGCTCGAGGGGGCTGGCAGATACGCAGTATTTT

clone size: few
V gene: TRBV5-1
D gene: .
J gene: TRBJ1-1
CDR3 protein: CASRDQGMNTEAFF
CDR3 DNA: TGCGCCAGCAGGGACCAGGGCATGAACACTGAAGCTTTCTTT

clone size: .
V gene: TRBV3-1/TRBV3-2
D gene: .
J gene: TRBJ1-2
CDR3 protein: CASSPGTLLGYGYTF
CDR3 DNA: TGTGCCAGCAGCCCCGGGACACTGCTCGGGTATGGCTACACCTTC

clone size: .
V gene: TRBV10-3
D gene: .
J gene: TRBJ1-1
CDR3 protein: CAISESRDMNTEAFF
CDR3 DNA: TGTGCCATCAGTGAGTCTCGGGACATGAACACTGAAGCTTTCTTT

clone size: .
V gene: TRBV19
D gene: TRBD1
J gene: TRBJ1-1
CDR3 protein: CASSRTGPNTEAFF
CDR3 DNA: TGTGCCAGTAGTAGGACAGGGCCGAACACTGAAGCTTTCTTT

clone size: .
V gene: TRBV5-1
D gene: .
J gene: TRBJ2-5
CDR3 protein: CASSLLGLETQYF
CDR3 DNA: TGCGCCAGCAGCTTGTTGGGGCTGGAGACCCAGTACTTC

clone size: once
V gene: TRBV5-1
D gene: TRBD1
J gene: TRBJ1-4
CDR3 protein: CASSRGQGAIATNEKLFF
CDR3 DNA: TGCGCCAGCAGCCGAGGACAGGGGGCTATTGCAACTAATGAAAAACTGTTTTTT

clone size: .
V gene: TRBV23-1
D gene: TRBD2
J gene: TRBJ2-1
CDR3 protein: CASSHGCDGRGGPDEQFF
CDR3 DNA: TGCGCCAGCAGTCACGGGTGTGACGGGCGGGGGGGCCCTGATGAGCAGTTCTTC